These 3 T cell receptor beta chains were sequenced from one sample in a study of Graves' ophthalmopathy and Graves' hyperthyroidism. TCR beta CDR3 regions were amplified from RNA transcripts. RT-PCR was first run with HTBI primers, then multiplex PCR in a second round. From the multiplex PCR reads, TCRdb called clonotypes with MiXCR, one entry per CDR3 protein. The sample gives hundreds of thousands of distinct CDR3 sequences, 21% of which show up once; around 3% is in the top ten. The sample consisted of peripheral blood. These receptors all come from a woman under 30 with stable Graves' hyperthyroidism.

The table lists this clonotype with many counts. The DNA for the CDR3 is TGTGCCAGCAGTTTATGGGAGGGGTTCCTGAACACCGGGGAGCTGTTTTTT. It translates to CASSLWEGFLNTGELFF. V is TRBV12-3 or TRBV12-4 and J is TRBJ2-2; 7 bases are shared with TRBD2. This CDR3 has 17 residues. With 2 bases clipped from V and 1 base from J, the junction kept 7 bases outside the gene matches.

This clonotype was found many times. CDR3 coding DNA: TGCAGTGCTCGTCTCCAGGGGCTACCGAACACCGGGGAGCTGTTTTTT. It encodes CSARLQGLPNTGELFF. The rearrangement joins TRBV20-1 to TRBJ2-2, with TRBD1 as a possible D gene (6 bases). Trimming took off 5 bases at V and 0 bases at J, with 16 bases between the two ends. The CDR3 runs to 16 residues. Germline V CDR1 and CDR2: DFQATT, SNEGSKA (reference sequence).

This clonotype showed up many times. V gene TRBV27 combines with J gene TRBJ1-5; D ambiguous. This CDR3 region has 12 residues. Germline-derived CDR1 and CDR2 are MNHEY and SMNVEV (reference sequence). V shed 8 bases and J shed 3 bases, with 8 bases lying between them. CDR3 bases: TGTGCCAGCGGATGGCTCAATCAGCCCCAGCATTTT. Its protein product is CASGWLNQPQHF.